The clone carrying this T cell receptor (beta chain) appeared a single time. The length of the CDR3 is 14 residues. The V and J ends lost 6 bases and 5 bases respectively, with 13 bases between them. The germline V gene encodes CDR1 MRHNA and CDR2 SNTAGT. The sample belongs to a study of blood T cell repertoires in COVID-19. Study at large: Samples taken during acute and convalescent COVID-19 were collected in the United States, Italy and Spain.

Across about two dozen US areas, participants ranged in age from roughly 18 to 89 years. Per the authors' pipeline: For nucleated cells, counts were estimated from reference gene primer amplification. Measured with immunoSEQ multiplex PCR; TCRdb has only the in-frame clones, and not every one. V and J calls and clone size are given by that table; D and trimming were obtained from the DNA. The table lists a few hundred thousand clones, around 86% of them singletons. The receptor was isolated from a man aged 25 to 40 in a cohort exposed to, infected with or recovered from COVID-19 (not recorded which). Input material: PBMCs or T cells enriched from blood (not recorded which). The chain is built from TRBV6-4 and TRBJ1-4; a weak D match, TRBD1 (5 bases). CDR3 in DNA: TGTGCCAGCAGAGACCAGGGATGGAATGAAAAACTGTTTTTT. Its protein product is CASRDQGWNEKLFF.